One and the same sample provided the 28 T cell receptor beta chains below, sequenced in a study of T cells after posttransplantation cyclophosphamide. Only in-frame clones appear in the TCRdb table, and some are missing; sequencing was by immunoSEQ multiplex PCR. The data show tens of thousands of clones, with none appearing a single time. Material for sequencing was PBMCs. These receptors were obtained from a woman aged 55-70 years in good health, CMV-negative, and a related stem cell transplant donor.

In this sample, this clone turned up a few times. This chain joins TRBV27 and TRBJ1-5, with D possibly being TRBD1 (6 bases). Germline V gene data show CDR1 as MNHEY and CDR2 as SMNVEV (reference sequence). V dropped 7 bases and J dropped 2 bases, with 9 bases sitting between them. This CDR3 has 13 amino acids. The CDR3 sequence is CASKQGGNQPQHF. The CDR3 DNA reads TGTGCCAGCAAACAGGGAGGCAATCAGCCCCAGCATTTT.

This clone was observed many times. The V and J genes are TRBV6-4 and TRBJ1-6; D uncertain. The germline V gene has CDR1 MRHNA and CDR2 SNTAGT. Trimming took 4 bases from V and 7 from J, leaving 14 bases between them. The CDR3 runs 15 residues. CDR3 protein: CASSVEGGGNSPLHF. The CDR3 DNA follows: TGTGCCAGCAGTGTAGAGGGCGGAGGGAATTCACCCCTCCACTTT.

The chain combines TRBV4-2 with TRBJ1-2; 10 bases line up with TRBD1. This CDR3 is built from 16 residues. Germline CDR1 reads LGHNA; CDR2 reads YNFKEQ. V shed 0 bases, J shed 4 bases, and the junction held 5 bases outside the gene matches. CDR3 sequence: CASSQEGTGEIYGYTF. The DNA of the CDR3 is TGTGCCAGCAGCCAAGAAGGGACAGGGGAGATCTATGGCTACACCTTC.

The chain joins TRBV5-4 to TRBJ2-7; maybe TRBD2 (5 bases). Trimming cost V 4 bases and J 2 bases, with 16 bases left between them. Germline V gene lookup returns CDR1 SGHNT and CDR2 YYREEE (reference sequence). The CDR3 has 15 amino acids. For the CDR3, the DNA is TGTGCCAGCAGCACCGGCCCCGGGGTTACCTACGAGCAGTACGTC. Its protein is CASSTGPGVTYEQYV.

There are many counts of this clone. The chain combines TRBV7-2 with TRBJ1-2; D perhaps matches TRBD1 (5 bases). CDR1 and CDR2 (germline): SGHTA, FQGNSA. This CDR3 contains 13 residues. V was clipped by 5 bases and J by 6 bases, with 13 bases between them. The CDR3 region has the DNA TGTGCCAGCAGCAATGGGGGAGGAGATGGCTACACCTTC. Its protein is CASSNGGGDGYTF.

This chain joins TRBV7-2 and TRBJ2-7; D unresolved. The CDR3 sequence is 12 residues long. V gave up 5 bases and J gave up 0 bases, with 5 bases separating them. The germline V gene has CDR1 SGHTA and CDR2 FQGNSA. In DNA, the CDR3 is TGTGCCAGCAGCCCGAGCTCCTACGAGCAGTACTTC. This gives the protein CASSPSSYEQYF.

This clone was seen repeatedly, ten times or more. The chain has TRBV11-3 and TRBJ2-1; D unresolved. V lost 1 base and J 8 bases, leaving 12 bases between the germline ends. This CDR3 comprises 14 residues. In germline, CDR1 is SGHNT, CDR2 YENEEA. The CDR3 bases are TGTGCCAGCAGCTTAGGTCGAGGAATGGATGAGCAGTTCTTC. This encodes CASSLGRGMDEQFF.

This clone was observed many times. The chain links TRBV27 to TRBJ1-1; D perhaps matches TRBD1 (5 bases). Trimming took 6 bases from V and 1 from J, leaving 18 bases between them. CDR1 and CDR2 (germline): MNHEY, SMNVEV (reference sequence). The CDR3 is 16 amino acids. The CDR3 reads CASSPPHGRGNTEAFF. The CDR3 DNA follows: TGTGCCAGCAGCCCACCCCACGGGAGGGGGAACACTGAAGCTTTCTTT.

In its sample, this clone was seen many times. This chain uses TRBV5-5 with TRBJ2-1; TRBD2 matches at 13 bases. V dropped 0 bases and J dropped 3; count of bases not matched to a gene: 6. The CDR3 spans 18 residues. Germline V gives CDR1 SGHKS, CDR2 YYEKEE (reference sequence). CDR3 sequence reads: CASSLGPGLAGIYNEQFF. CDR3 sequence (DNA): TGTGCCAGCAGCTTGGGTCCGGGACTAGCGGGAATCTACAATGAGCAGTTCTTC. Complete variable domain (other parts from reference TRBV5-5 and TRBJ2-1): DAGVTQSPTHLIKTRGQQVTLRCSPISGHKSVSWYQQVLGQGPQFIFQYYEKEERGRGNFPDRFSARQFPNYSSELNVNALLLGDSALYLCASSLGPGLAGIYNEQFFGPGTRLTVL.

This clone was seen many times. This chain uses TRBV5-5 with TRBJ1-1; 10 bases align to TRBD1. Trimming removed 4 bases from V and 0 bases from J; junction bases left unmatched: 12. Germline CDR1 and CDR2: SGHKS and YYEKEE (reference sequence). The CDR3 loop spans 18 amino acids. The CDR3 is CASSLLTGGLHMNTEAFF. DNA for the CDR3: TGTGCCAGCAGCCTGCTGACAGGGGGCCTTCACATGAACACTGAAGCTTTCTTT. Combining the CDR3 with reference TRBV5-5 and TRBJ1-1 gives the whole variable domain DAGVTQSPTHLIKTRGQQVTLRCSPISGHKSVSWYQQVLGQGPQFIFQYYEKEERGRGNFPDRFSARQFPNYSSELNVNALLLGDSALYLCASSLLTGGLHMNTEAFFGQGTRLTVV.

This clone showed up many times. V is TRBV5-1 and J is TRBJ1-1, with 8 nucleotides matching TRBD1. Trimming removed 1 base from V and 2 bases from J; junction bases left unmatched: 1. Germline V gives CDR1 SGHRS, CDR2 YFSETQ. This CDR3 region has 14 residues. The CDR3 is CASSLSGGNTEAFF. In DNA form, the CDR3 reads TGCGCCAGCAGCTTGTCAGGGGGCAACACTGAAGCTTTCTTT.

This clone was seen at least ten times. V usage is TRBV7-9 and J usage is TRBJ1-6, with 7 bases fitting TRBD1. Germline V lookup: CDR1 SEHNR, CDR2 FQNEAQ (reference sequence). This CDR3 region has 15 residues. V dropped 0 bases and J dropped 10; count of bases not matched to a gene: 6. The CDR3 sequence: CASSLATQGPSPLHF. CDR3 nucleotides: TGTGCCAGCAGCTTAGCGACACAGGGGCCCTCACCCCTCCACTTT. Full variable domain (remainder filled in from reference TRBV7-9 and TRBJ1-6): DTGVSQNPRHKITKRGQNVTFRCDPISEHNRLYWYRQTLGQGPEFLTYFQNEAQLEKSRLLSDRFSAERPKGSFSTLEIQRTEQGDSAMYLCASSLATQGPSPLHFGNGTRLTVT.

The table lists this clone with many counts. This chain joins TRBV5-1 and TRBJ1-2, with TRBD1 identical over 7 bases. Germline CDR1 reads SGHRS; CDR2 reads YFSETQ. The CDR3 covers 13 residues. J lost 4 bases, V lost 5 bases, and 5 bases had no gene match. The CDR3 bases are TGCGCCAGCAGTTGGGGACAGAGCTATGGCTACACCTTC. Translated, it gives CASSWGQSYGYTF.

This clone appeared many times. This chain links TRBV9 with TRBJ1-3; D is uncertain. The germline V gene encodes CDR1 SGDLS and CDR2 YYNGEE. This CDR3 spans 14 amino acids. The V end was cut by 4 bases, the J end by 1 base, with 9 bases between. Here the CDR3 reads CASSPGGSGNTIYF. In DNA, the CDR3 is TGTGCCAGCAGCCCAGGAGGATCTGGAAACACCATATATTTT. The complete variable domain, with remaining parts taken from reference TRBV9 and TRBJ1-3, reads DSGVTQTPKHLITATGQRVTLRCSPRSGDLSVYWYQQSLDQGLQFLIQYYNGEERAKGNILERFSAQQFPDLHSELNLSSLELGDSALYFCASSPGGSGNTIYFGEGSWLTVV.

This clone came up many times. The chain links TRBV5-1 to TRBJ1-4; weak D call: TRBD1 (6 bases). The CDR3 has 16 residues. Germline V gene lookup returns CDR1 SGHRS and CDR2 YFSETQ. The V end was cut by 1 base, the J end by 0 bases, with 10 bases between. CDR3 in amino acids: CASSLRTAATNEKLFF. In DNA form, the CDR3 reads TGCGCCAGCAGCTTGCGGACAGCCGCAACTAATGAAAAACTGTTTTTT. Full variable domain (missing parts from reference TRBV5-1 and TRBJ1-4): KAGVTQTPRYLIKTRGQQVTLSCSPISGHRSVSWYQQTPGQGLQFLFEYFSETQRNKGNFPGRFSGRQFSNSRSEMNVSTLELGDSALYLCASSLRTAATNEKLFFGSGTQLSVL.

This clone appeared many times. V and J are TRBV6-6 and TRBJ2-2; D is undetermined. CDR1 and CDR2 (germline): MNHNY, SVGAGI (reference sequence). V was clipped by 1 base and J by 1 base, with 7 bases between them. The CDR3 totals 15 residues. CDR3 nucleotide sequence: TGTGCCAGCAGTTACTTGGGCAAGAACACCGGGGAGCTGTTTTTT. The encoded protein is CASSYLGKNTGELFF.

This clone was seen many times. The V and J genes are TRBV5-1 and TRBJ2-5, with 7 nucleotides matching TRBD1. The CDR3 is made up of 14 amino acids. Germline V CDR1 and CDR2: SGHRS, YFSETQ. With V trimmed by 2 bases and J by 4 bases, 5 bases remained unmatched. The chain's CDR3 is CASSFEGAIETQYF. The CDR3 bases are TGCGCCAGCAGCTTCGAGGGGGCTATAGAGACCCAGTACTTC.

This clone was seen many times. The chain recombines TRBV5-4 with TRBJ1-1; the D gene is possibly TRBD1 (5 bases). This CDR3 has 17 amino acids. Looked up from germline, CDR1 is SGHNT and CDR2 is YYREEE (reference sequence). Deletions cut 4 bases from V and 0 bases from J, with 19 bases between. CDR3 DNA: TGTGCCAGCAGCGCTCGTACGGGGGTCGTCATGAACACTGAAGCTTTCTTT. This gives the protein CASSARTGVVMNTEAFF.

Ten or more counts support this clone. This chain links TRBV7-9 with TRBJ2-5, with 7 bases matching TRBD2. The length of the CDR3 is 13 residues. Germline V gene lookup returns CDR1 SEHNR and CDR2 FQNEAQ (reference sequence). V dropped 6 bases and J dropped 3; count of bases not matched to a gene: 4. CDR3 in DNA: TGTGCCAGCAGTTACAGCGGGGAAGAGACCCAGTACTTC. This encodes CASSYSGEETQYF.

This clone has ten or more counts. The V call is TRBV18, the J call TRBJ2-7, with a weak D call TRBD1 (6 bases). Germline assignment: CDR1 KGHSH and CDR2 LQKENI. The CDR3 consists of 13 residues. V lost 5 bases, J lost 0 bases, and 8 bases lay in between. The DNA of the CDR3 is TGTGCCAGCTCAGGGGACAACTCCTACGAGCAGTACTTC. This gives the protein CASSGDNSYEQYF.

This clone was counted ten times or more. The rearrangement links TRBV5-1 to TRBJ2-7, with unresolved D. Per germline, CDR1 SGHRS and CDR2 YFSETQ. V was shortened by 5 bases and J by 1 base, with 7 bases between the two germline ends. This CDR3 has 12 amino acids. The CDR3 loop reads CASSPRSYEQYV. CDR3 nucleotides: TGCGCCAGCAGTCCTAGATCCTACGAGCAGTACGTC.

This clone was recorded a few times. V usage is TRBV7-2 and J usage is TRBJ2-3; TRBD1 might be the D (5 bases). There are 13 residues in the CDR3. The V gene's germline CDR1 is SGHTA and CDR2 FQGNSA. Trimming pared 1 base from V and 5 bases from J, leaving 7 bases between. CDR3: CASSLDRQDTQYF. DNA of the CDR3: TGTGCCAGCAGCTTAGACAGGCAAGATACGCAGTATTTT.

This clone has ten or more counts. V usage is TRBV10-3 and J usage is TRBJ2-1, with 7 bases matching TRBD2. The length of the CDR3 is 15 residues. V lost 6 bases, J lost 6 bases, and 11 bases stayed unmatched. CDR1 ENHRY and CDR2 SYGVKD come from the germline V gene. The CDR3: CAISPAGKASNEQFF. Written as DNA, the CDR3 is TGTGCCATCAGCCCAGCGGGGAAGGCTAGCAATGAGCAGTTCTTC.

There are many counts of this clone. CDR3 sequence reads: CASTTTHSGNTIYF. The CDR3 bases are TGTGCCAGTACCACCACTCACTCTGGAAACACCATATATTTT. V usage is TRBV19 and J usage is TRBJ1-3; D not certain. Germline lookup yields CDR1 LNHDA and CDR2 SQIVND (reference sequence). V was trimmed by 7 bases and J by 0 bases, leaving 10 bases between them. The CDR3 spans 14 residues.

The sample holds many counts of this clone. V is TRBV19 and J is TRBJ2-2; a weak D match, TRBD1 (6 bases). Between the trimmed V and J ends, which lost 3 bases and 6 bases, there was a span of 8 bases. This CDR3 has 13 residues. Germline CDR1 reads LNHDA; CDR2 reads SQIVND (reference sequence). The CDR3 DNA reads TGTGCCAGTAGTATCTACAGGGCCGGGGAGCTGTTTTTT. This sequence encodes CASSIYRAGELFF.

This clone was seen only a few times. At one of its ends the junction is not consistent with the germline gene, which may arise from a read error. The CDR3 loop reads CASSRWGFSNNEQFF. The CDR3 region has the DNA TGTGCCAGCTCGAGGTGGGGCTTCTCCAACAATGAGCAGTTCTTC. This chain uses TRBV27 with TRBJ2-1, with a tentative D call TRBD1 (5 bases). Germline V gene lookup returns CDR1 MNHEY and CDR2 SMNVEV (reference sequence). This CDR3 spans 15 amino acids.

This clone was observed many times. The chain links TRBV2 to TRBJ2-5, with D perhaps matching TRBD2 (6 bases). Germline CDR1 is SNHLY and CDR2 is FYNNEI. The CDR3 runs 12 residues. The germline V and J ends were trimmed by 8 bases and 4 bases, with 11 bases remaining between them. The CDR3 protein is CASGGTAETQYF. CDR3 in DNA: TGTGCCAGCGGAGGGACGGCAGAGACCCAGTACTTC.

Comments on this clone: A junction end diverges from the germline sequence, so it may reflect a read error. J is TRBJ2-3 and V is TRBV19; 16 positions match TRBD2. Germline V gene data show CDR1 as LNHDA and CDR2 as SQIVND (reference sequence). This CDR3 has 16 amino acids. This CDR3 is CASSGTSGRAIDPQYF. CDR3 in DNA: TGTGCCAGTAGTGGGACTAGCGGGAGGGCAATAGATCCGCAGTATTTT.